This passage covers 14 T cell receptor beta chains from one sample sequenced in a study of control samples from healthy donors and cancer patients. Assay used: immunoSEQ multiplex PCR; TCRdb lists only in-frame clones, some missing. The data hold 100,000 or so clones, with around 80% observed a single time. The sequenced sample was blood. These receptors all stem from a woman aged 25 to 39 in good health.

The rearrangement joins TRBV4-3 to TRBJ1-2; TRBD1 is a possible D gene (5 bases). Germline CDR1 is LGHNA and CDR2 is YSLEER. V lost 0 bases, J lost 10 bases, and 18 bases lay in between. This CDR3 spans 15 amino acids. The CDR3 sequence is CASSQEGERMEAYTF. For the CDR3, the DNA is TGCGCCAGCAGCCAAGAAGGGGAAAGAATGGAAGCCTACACCTTC.

The chain has TRBV7-2 and TRBJ2-1; the match to TRBD1 covers 10 bases. Germline lookup yields CDR1 SGHTA and CDR2 FQGNSA. The CDR3 runs to 15 residues. J gave up 14 bases and V 0 bases, and 10 bases lay outside the gene matches. This CDR3 is CASSLAGPGQGLEFF. CDR3 coding DNA: TGTGCCAGCAGCTTAGCAGGGCCGGGACAGGGGCTTGAGTTCTTC. Together with reference TRBV7-2 and TRBJ2-1, the CDR3 gives the full variable domain: GAGVSQSPSNKVTEKGKDVELRCDPISGHTALYWYRQSLGQGLEFLIYFQGNSAPDKSGLPSDRFSAERTGGSVSTLTIQRTQQEDSAVYLCASSLAGPGQGLEFFGPGTRLTVL.

This clone appeared a single time. The chain employs TRBV5-1 and TRBJ2-5; D gene ambiguous. From germline, CDR1 is SGHRS and CDR2 YFSETQ. The V end was cut by 4 bases, the J end by 1 base, with 14 bases between. CDR3 length equals 15 residues. The CDR3 DNA sequence: TGCGCCAGCAGCGAAGCTAGGGTCCCCCAAGAGACCCAGTACTTC. It translates to CASSEARVPQETQYF.

This rearrangement joins TRBV5-5 to TRBJ1-3; D not resolved. Germline V lookup: CDR1 SGHKS, CDR2 YYEKEE (reference sequence). V lost 2 bases, J lost 0 bases, and 9 bases lay in between. CDR3 length: 15 residues. As DNA, the CDR3 is TGTGCCAGCAGCTTAGTACAGAGCTCTGGAAACACCATATATTTT. This sequence encodes CASSLVQSSGNTIYF.

This clone was counted once. The chain uses TRBV6-2 or TRBV6-3 and TRBJ2-7, with D perhaps being TRBD1 or TRBD2 (5 bases each). The length of the CDR3 is 14 residues. The germline CDR1 and CDR2 sequences are MNHEY and SVGEGT. V was clipped by 2 bases and J by 4 bases, with 12 bases between them. Here the CDR3 reads CASSYPGDLYEQYF. The DNA for the CDR3 is TGTGCCAGCAGTTACCCCGGGGACCTGTACGAGCAGTACTTC.

This chain links TRBV6-4 with TRBJ2-1; 8 nucleotides match TRBD1. This CDR3 spans 15 amino acids. With V trimmed by 6 bases and J by 0 bases, 4 bases remained unmatched. The germline V gene has CDR1 MRHNA and CDR2 SNTAGT. CDR3 in DNA: TGTGCCAGCAGAGCCGACAGGGGCTCCTACAATGAGCAGTTCTTC. Protein: CASRADRGSYNEQFF.

The chain couples TRBV7-6 to TRBJ2-7; perhaps TRBD1 as D (9 bases). The ends were cut back, 4 bases at V and 7 bases at J, with 20 bases in the middle. CDR1 SGHVS and CDR2 FNYEAQ come from the germline V gene. This CDR3 has 15 amino acids. The CDR3: CASSSSDRGTREQYF. The CDR3 region has the DNA TGTGCCAGCAGCTCCTCCGACAGGGGGACTAGGGAGCAGTACTTC.

V usage is TRBV7-8 and J usage is TRBJ1-4; 8 bases map to TRBD1. V trimming: 5 bases; J trimming: 8 bases; junction bases outside the gene matches: 7. Germline V gene lookup returns CDR1 SGHVS and CDR2 FQNEAQ. The CDR3 contains 14 residues. This chain's CDR3 is CASSLRQGREKLFF. Written as DNA, the CDR3 is TGTGCCAGCAGCCTAAGACAGGGGAGGGAAAAACTGTTTTTT.

The CDR3 DNA is TGTGCCAGCTCGCGGGCATCGGTTGGGCCAACGACCGGGGCCACTGAAGCTTTCTTT. This translates into CASSRASVGPTTGATEAFF. The chain joins TRBV18 to TRBJ1-1; TRBD1 might be the D (5 bases). The CDR3 loop spans 19 amino acids. Trimming stripped 6 bases from V and 4 bases from J, with 30 bases between. The germline V gene has CDR1 KGHSH and CDR2 LQKENI. Full variable domain (outside the CDR3, taken from reference TRBV18 and TRBJ1-1): NAGVMQNPRHLVRRRGQEARLRCSPMKGHSHVYWYRQLPEEGLKFMVYLQKENIIDESGMPKERFSAEFPKEGPSILRIQQVVRGDSAAYFCASSRASVGPTTGATEAFFGQGTRLTVV.

V and J are TRBV19 and TRBJ2-5; the D gene is possibly TRBD2 (6 bases). V was clipped by 8 bases and J by 5 bases, with 12 bases between them. Germline CDR1 is LNHDA and CDR2 is SQIVND (reference sequence). CDR3 length equals 12 residues. For the CDR3, the DNA is TGTGCCAGTCCCCGGAGGGAGGAGACCCAGTACTTC. Amino acid sequence: CASPRREETQYF. Variable domain in full (rest from reference TRBV19 and TRBJ2-5): DGGITQSPKYLFRKEGQNVTLSCEQNLNHDAMYWYRQDPGQGLRLIYYSQIVNDFQKGDIAEGYSVSREKKESFPLTVTSAQKNPTAFYLCASPRREETQYFGPGTRLLVL.

The chain has TRBV2 and TRBJ1-3; the D gene is possibly TRBD1 (5 bases). CDR1 SNHLY and CDR2 FYNNEI come from the germline V gene. This CDR3 spans 15 amino acids. The V and J ends lost 6 bases and 3 bases respectively, with 15 bases between them. The CDR3 protein is CASSLGVVYGNTIYF. For the CDR3, the DNA is TGTGCCAGCAGCCTGGGGGTGGTGTATGGAAACACCATATATTTT. The variable domain in full, completed from reference TRBV2 and TRBJ1-3, reads EPEVTQTPSHQVTQMGQEVILRCVPISNHLYFYWYRQILGQKVEFLVSFYNNEISEKSEIFDDQFSVERPDGSNFTLKIRSTKLEDSAMYFCASSLGVVYGNTIYFGEGSWLTVV.

This chain uses TRBV4-1 with TRBJ2-1; TRBD2 is a possible D gene (6 bases). The CDR3 contains 15 residues. Between the trimmed V and J ends, which lost 0 bases and 0 bases, there was a span of 6 bases. Germline loops: CDR1 MGHRA, CDR2 YSYEKL. This CDR3 is CASSQDGSSYNEQFF. The CDR3 DNA is TGCGCCAGCAGCCAAGACGGGAGCTCCTACAATGAGCAGTTCTTC.

V is TRBV14 and J is TRBJ1-5; D not resolved. There are 21 residues in the CDR3. Germline-derived CDR1 and CDR2 are SGHDN and FVKESK. V was cut by 0 bases and J by 0 bases, with 24 bases left in between. Here the CDR3 reads CASSQDYKAPSRRYSNQPQHF. CDR3 in DNA: TGTGCCAGCAGCCAAGATTATAAGGCGCCATCCAGACGATATAGCAATCAGCCCCAGCATTTT.

The chain recombines TRBV9 with TRBJ1-2, with TRBD1 identical over 8 bases. Germline V gene data show CDR1 as SGDLS and CDR2 as YYNGEE. Trimming took 3 bases from V and 3 from J; bases not matched to a gene: 16. The CDR3 runs to 18 residues. The CDR3, as DNA: TGTGCCAGCAGCGCGACCGGGACAGGTAGTGTAGCGGACTATGGCTACACCTTC. This codes for CASSATGTGSVADYGYTF.